Below are 17 T cell receptor beta chains sequenced from a single sample in a study of cytomegalovirus exposure and HLA in healthy donors. PCR used 60 Vbeta primers and 13 Jbeta primers. Profiling relied on immunoSEQ multiplex PCR, and the TCRdb table lists in-frame clones only, not all of them. Seen here are 160,000 or so clones, around 82% observed once, and the top ten hold about 1%. Sequencing was carried out using PBMCs. These receptor sequences come from a man in his thirties or forties in good health and CMV-seronegative.

The V gene is TRBV5-5, the J gene TRBJ2-1; no clear D gene. The V gene lost 1 base and the J gene lost 3 bases, with 11 bases spanning the gap. Per the germline V gene, CDR1 is SGHKS and CDR2 is YYEKEE (reference sequence). CDR3 length: 15 residues. CDR3 loop: CASSLSPRVYNEQFF. CDR3 in DNA: TGTGCCAGCAGCTTGAGTCCGAGAGTCTACAATGAGCAGTTCTTC.

J is TRBJ2-1 and V is TRBV9; maybe TRBD2 (5 bases). This CDR3 has 17 amino acids. Germline loops: CDR1 SGDLS, CDR2 YYNGEE. V was cut by 0 bases and J by 7 bases, with 20 bases left in between. The CDR3 nucleotides are TGTGCCAGCAGCGTAGGAAGTAGAGGGAGTGGGATTAATGAGCAGTTCTTC. It is translated as CASSVGSRGSGINEQFF.

V and J are TRBV30 and TRBJ1-1; 7 nucleotides align to TRBD1. Per germline, CDR1 GTSNPN and CDR2 SVGIG (reference sequence). CDR3 length: 15 amino acids. Trimming cost V 6 bases and J 1 base; bases outside gene matches: 11. Here the CDR3 DNA reads TGTGCCTGTTCCCCCCAGACAGGGAAGAACACTGAAGCTTTCTTT. Protein: CACSPQTGKNTEAFF. The full variable domain, in which reference TRBV30 and TRBJ1-1 provide the parts outside the CDR3, is SQTIHQWPATLVQPVGSPLSLECTVEGTSNPNLYWYRQAAGRGLQLLFYSVGIGQISSEVPQNLSASRPQDRQFILSSKKLLLSDSGFYLCACSPQTGKNTEAFFGQGTRLTVV.

This chain connects TRBV30 to TRBJ1-2, with D unclear. V was pared by 3 bases and J by 0 bases, with 8 bases between. This CDR3 spans 13 amino acids. Germline-derived CDR1 and CDR2 are GTSNPN and SVGIG (reference sequence). The CDR3 region is CAWSPVSNYGYTF. CDR3 nucleotides: TGTGCCTGGAGCCCCGTGTCTAACTATGGCTACACCTTC.

The chain joins TRBV15 to TRBJ2-7; 9 positions agree with TRBD2. Germline V gives CDR1 LNHNV, CDR2 YYDKDF (reference sequence). The trim removed 0 bases at V and 6 bases at J, leaving 6 bases unmatched. This CDR3 region has 15 residues. For the CDR3, the DNA is TGTGCCACCAGCAGAGATTTCGCGGGGGGGGGCGAGCAGTACTTC. This sequence encodes CATSRDFAGGGEQYF. Filled out from reference TRBV15 and TRBJ2-7, the complete variable domain reads DAMVIQNPRYQVTQFGKPVTLSCSQTLNHNVMYWYQQKSSQAPKLLFHYYDKDFNNEADTPDNFQSRRPNTSFCFLDIRSPGLGDTAMYLCATSRDFAGGGEQYFGPGTRLTVT.

V usage is TRBV29-1 and J usage is TRBJ2-5; D gene ambiguous. From germline, CDR1 is SQVTM and CDR2 ANQGSEA. This CDR3 is 11 amino acids long. The germline V and J ends were trimmed by 6 bases and 2 bases, with 7 bases remaining between them. This chain's CDR3 is CSVVPQETQYF. The DNA of the CDR3 is TGCAGCGTCGTTCCGCAAGAGACCCAGTACTTC.

The chain links TRBV5-1 to TRBJ1-3; TRBD1 matches 8 bases. Trimming took 2 bases from V and 7 from J; bases not matched to a gene: 5. CDR1 is SGHRS and CDR2 is YFSETQ in the germline V gene. This CDR3 has 14 residues. CDR3 bases: TGCGCCAGCAGCTTAGGACAGGGTAGGAACACCATATATTTT. Protein: CASSLGQGRNTIYF.

This clone came up a few times. This rearrangement joins TRBV5-1 to TRBJ1-4, with D unclear. The CDR3 runs 14 residues. The germline gives CDR1 SGHRS, CDR2 YFSETQ. V lost 1 base and J lost 0, with 4 bases in between. The CDR3 nucleotides are TGCGCCAGCAGCTTGTCCGCAACTAATGAAAAACTGTTTTTT. It is translated as CASSLSATNEKLFF.

V usage is TRBV9 and J usage is TRBJ2-7; TRBD2 agrees at 7 bases. CDR3 length equals 15 residues. J was trimmed by 1 base and V by 0 bases; bases with no gene match: 4. In germline, CDR1 is SGDLS, CDR2 YYNGEE. CDR3 bases: TGTGCCAGCAGCGTAGGGGGGGGAAGGTCCTACGAGCAGTACTTC. This translates into CASSVGGGRSYEQYF.

This chain's CDR3 is CASSLITGLGYGYTF. CDR3 coding DNA: TGCGCCAGCAGCTTGATTACAGGGTTGGGCTATGGCTACACCTTC. The chain employs TRBV5-1 and TRBJ1-2; maybe TRBD1 (6 bases). Deletions cut 1 base from V and 4 bases from J, with 14 bases between. The CDR3 runs 15 residues. The germline CDR1 and CDR2 sequences are SGHRS and YFSETQ.

Turning to this clone: The same CDR3 is also encoded by other DNA sequences in this sample. The chain carries TRBV5-1 and TRBJ1-4; no definite D call. CDR1 and CDR2 from the germline V gene are SGHRS and YFSETQ. Trimming removed 0 bases at V and 0 bases at J, with 9 bases between. There are 16 residues in the CDR3. The CDR3 DNA reads TGCGCCAGCAGCTTGGGTTCAGGCGCAACTAATGAAAAACTGTTTTTT. It encodes CASSLGSGATNEKLFF.

The CDR3 is CASSIGRGSGNTIYF. The DNA of the CDR3 is TGTGCCAGTAGTATCGGCAGGGGTTCCGGAAACACCATATATTTT. This rearrangement joins TRBV19 to TRBJ1-3, with D possibly being TRBD1 (6 bases). Trimming took 3 bases from V and 4 from J, leaving 13 bases between them. The CDR3 runs to 15 residues. CDR1 and CDR2 (germline): LNHDA, SQIVND (reference sequence).

V usage is TRBV11-3 and J usage is TRBJ2-4; perhaps TRBD2 as D (6 bases). The germline V and J ends were trimmed by 5 bases and 3 bases, with 11 bases remaining between them. Germline V gene lookup returns CDR1 SGHNT and CDR2 YENEEA. The CDR3 contains 14 residues. In DNA form, the CDR3 reads TGTGCCAGCAGCCCCCGGGAGCACAAAAACATTCAGTACTTC. It specifies CASSPREHKNIQYF.

The genes are TRBV30 and TRBJ2-1, with 7 bases lining up with TRBD2. The J segment lost 7 bases and the V segment lost 2 bases, leaving 11 bases of the junction unmatched. The CDR3 is made up of 15 amino acids. The germline gives CDR1 GTSNPN, CDR2 SVGIG (reference sequence). The chain's CDR3 is CAWSRGRASGNEQFF. CDR3 nucleotides: TGTGCCTGGAGTCGAGGGAGGGCCTCAGGGAATGAGCAGTTCTTC.

V is TRBV7-9 and J is TRBJ1-1, with TRBD1 as a possible D gene (5 bases). The CDR3 runs 14 residues. Germline V CDR1 and CDR2: SEHNR, FQNEAQ (reference sequence). V was pared by 3 bases and J by 0 bases, with 8 bases between. CDR3 bases: TGTGCCAGCAGCTTTGGGGCCATGAACACTGAAGCTTTCTTT. Its translation is CASSFGAMNTEAFF.

The chain joins TRBV5-1 to TRBJ2-1; perhaps TRBD1 as D (5 bases). This CDR3 has 15 amino acids. Germline V gives CDR1 SGHRS, CDR2 YFSETQ. V dropped 5 bases and J dropped 9 bases, with 21 bases sitting between them. CDR3 sequence reads: CASRVNDRPLGEQFF. The CDR3 nucleotides are TGCGCCAGCAGAGTCAACGACAGACCGTTAGGTGAGCAGTTCTTC.

The rearrangement joins TRBV15 to TRBJ1-3; D unclear. The CDR3 is 15 residues long. Germline assignment: CDR1 LNHNV and CDR2 YYDKDF (reference sequence). The ends were cut back, 3 bases at V and 1 base at J, with 10 bases in the middle. The CDR3 DNA reads as TGTGCCACCAGCAGGGGCGTGCCGTCTGGAAACACCATATATTTT. Translated: CATSRGVPSGNTIYF.